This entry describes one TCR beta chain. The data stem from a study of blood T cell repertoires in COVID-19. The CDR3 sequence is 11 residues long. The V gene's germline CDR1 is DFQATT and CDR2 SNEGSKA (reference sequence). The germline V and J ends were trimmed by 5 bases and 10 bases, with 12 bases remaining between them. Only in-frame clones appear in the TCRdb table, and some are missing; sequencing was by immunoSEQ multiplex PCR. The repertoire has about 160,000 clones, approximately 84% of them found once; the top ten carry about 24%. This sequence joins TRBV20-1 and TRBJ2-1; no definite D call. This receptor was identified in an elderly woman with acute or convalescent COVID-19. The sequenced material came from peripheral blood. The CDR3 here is CSASRVREQFF. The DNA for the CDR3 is TGCAGTGCTTCCCGGGTGAGGGAGCAGTTCTTC.